There are many counts of the clone carrying this T cell receptor (beta chain). Its antigen is not identified. Germline V gene data show CDR1 as LGHDT and CDR2 as YNNKEL (reference sequence). There are 13 residues in the CDR3. Trimming left V 6 bases short and J 5 bases short, with 11 bases between. This sample is drawn from a study of spatial heterogeneity in lung cancer. Time point in this sample: sample taken at primary tumor resection. Researchers sequenced whole RNA taken from tumor, nontumor lung or frozen PBMC without sorting. TCRdb processed the 5' RACE reads anew with MiXCR; each CDR3 protein has one entry. Of tens of thousands of distinct CDR3 sequences listed, about 12% were seen once; the top ten hold roughly two fifths. The study, taken as a whole, reports: More often at tumor resection than at routine follow-up, ubiquitous expanded tumor TCRs were detected in the blood.

The TCR was taken from a male donor with early-stage non-small cell lung cancer. The chain couples TRBV3-1 to TRBJ2-1, with a possible D match to TRBD2 (5 bases). Source: PBMCs, taken at surgery. Written as DNA, the CDR3 is TGTGCCAGCAGTCACGGGAAAAACAATGAGCAGTTCTTC. Translation: CASSHGKNNEQFF.